The sequence of this T cell receptor beta chain was determined in a study of blood T cell repertoires in COVID-19. Whole-study context: The United States, Italy and Spain were the sources of the acute and convalescent COVID-19 samples.

Germline V gene data show CDR1 as SGHVS and CDR2 as FQNEAQ. Trimming at V came to 5 bases and at J to 2 bases, leaving 13 bases not matched to a gene. The CDR3 is made up of 17 amino acids. How the authors handled the data: It was from reference gene primer amplification that nucleated cell counts were estimated. Here immunoSEQ multiplex PCR was the method, and the copy in TCRdb shows in-frame clones only, minus some. The DNA was the basis for D and trimming; V, J and clone size are from that table. The table shows more than 9,000 clones, with around four fifths occurring only once. The chain employs TRBV7-8 and TRBJ2-7, with 9 bases identical to TRBD2. Sequencing was carried out using peripheral blood. This TCR derives from a human donor in a cohort sampled during active COVID-19. CDR3 nucleotides: TGTGCCAGCAGCCCACCGGGGGTAGCGGGAGCCGCCTACGAGCAGTACTTC. It encodes CASSPPGVAGAAYEQYF.